This TCR beta chain was captured by sequencing in a study of naive and memory T cell subsets. CDR3 length equals 11 residues. Germline V gene sequence: CDR1 MRHNA, CDR2 SNTAGT. V lost 2 bases to trimming and J lost 8 bases, with 4 bases between them. This clonotype was counted only a few times. Both TRBC1 and TRBC2 were covered by a beta constant-region primer of two equimolar oligonucleotides. Ligated cDNA was amplified by four rounds of PCR with nested alpha and beta constant-region primers and SP2. Via MiXCR, TCRdb re-called the UMI-ligation and nested PCR reads, giving one row per CDR3 protein. Altogether 80,000 to 95,000 distinct CDR3 sequences are present, 8% to 9.5% being singletons, with the ten largest covering approximately 1.1%. Cells stained for CD3, CD4, CD8, CD45RA and CD27 were sorted into four subsets.

This sequence originates from a human donor in good health. The chain is built from TRBV6-4 and TRBJ2-1, with D unclear. Specimen: naive CD8+ T cells from blood. CDR3 protein: CASSDLDEQFF. In nucleotides, the CDR3 is TGTGCCAGCAGTGACCTCGATGAGCAGTTCTTC.